This TCR beta chain is from a study of Graves' ophthalmopathy and Graves' hyperthyroidism. Overall study context: Before any treatment was given, at initial diagnosis, peripheral blood was collected. Notes on the study in general: Ophthalmopathy was separated from stable hyperthyroidism by a 13-signature model with roughly 91% sensitivity and roughly 81% specificity.

The germline V gene has CDR1 LNHDA and CDR2 SQIVND (reference sequence). The CDR3 length is 14 residues. With 5 bases clipped from V and 7 bases from J, the junction kept 5 bases outside the gene matches. Amplification of TCR beta CDR3 regions used RNA transcripts. RT-PCR was first run with HTBI primers, then multiplex PCR in a second round. Each CDR3 protein gets one entry after TCRdb re-called the multiplex PCR reads with MiXCR. The sample shows about 640,000 distinct CDR3 sequences, more than 40% of them seen only once. This clonotype was seen many times. Its antigen is unknown. The sample taken for sequencing was peripheral blood. This chain connects TRBV19 to TRBJ1-4; 9 bases are shared with TRBD1. The origin of this receptor is an adult man with Graves' ophthalmopathy. Here the CDR3 reads CASSRGTGIEKLFF. In nucleotides, the CDR3 is TGTGCCAGTAGTCGGGGGACAGGGATTGAAAAACTGTTTTTT.